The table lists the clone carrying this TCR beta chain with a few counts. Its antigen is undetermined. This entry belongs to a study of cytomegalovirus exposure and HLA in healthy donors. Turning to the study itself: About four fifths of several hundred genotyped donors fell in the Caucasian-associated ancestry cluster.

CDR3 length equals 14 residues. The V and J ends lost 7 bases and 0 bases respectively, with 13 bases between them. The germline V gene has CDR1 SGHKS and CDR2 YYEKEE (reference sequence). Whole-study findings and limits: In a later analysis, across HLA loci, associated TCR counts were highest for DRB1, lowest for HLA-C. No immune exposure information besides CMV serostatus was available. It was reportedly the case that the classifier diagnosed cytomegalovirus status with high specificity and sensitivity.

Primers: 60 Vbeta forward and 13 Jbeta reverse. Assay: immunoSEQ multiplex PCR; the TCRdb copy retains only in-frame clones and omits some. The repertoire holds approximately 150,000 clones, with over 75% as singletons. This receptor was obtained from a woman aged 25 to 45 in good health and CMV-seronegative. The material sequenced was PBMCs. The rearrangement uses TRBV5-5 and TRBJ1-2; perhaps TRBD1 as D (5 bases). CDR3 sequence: CASFPGGTNYGYTF. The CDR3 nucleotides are TGTGCCAGCTTCCCTGGGGGGACTAACTATGGCTACACCTTC.